Listed below are T cell receptor beta chains from one sample, sequenced in a study of early T cells in non-severe SARS-CoV-2 infection. MiXCR was run by TCRdb on the 5' RACE reads, yielding one entry per CDR3 protein. The data contain 70,000 to 90,000 distinct CDR3 sequences, about 11% of them singletons. What was sequenced was whole blood. These receptors all come from an adult who was a healthcare worker with PCR-confirmed SARS-CoV-2 infection or an uninfected control (not recorded which). Both conserved end residues are part of each CDR3. Each record gives: V gene, J gene, CDR3 protein.

v_gene: TRBV10-3; j_gene: TRBJ2-1; CDR3aa: CAISEAGGTYNEQFF
v_gene: TRBV6-2/TRBV6-3; j_gene: TRBJ1-2; CDR3aa: CASRSSVPRQGLYGYTF
v_gene: TRBV15; j_gene: TRBJ1-1; CDR3aa: CATSRVPGQGFTEAFF
v_gene: TRBV12-3/TRBV12-4; j_gene: TRBJ1-5; CDR3aa: CASSRGTGDQPQHF
v_gene: TRBV5-5; j_gene: TRBJ1-2; CDR3aa: CASSWRTGASGYTF
v_gene: TRBV4-2; j_gene: TRBJ1-5; CDR3aa: CASSQGPAGSNQPQHF
v_gene: TRBV7-6; j_gene: TRBJ1-6; CDR3aa: CASSPAGYNSPLHF
v_gene: TRBV29-1; j_gene: TRBJ2-2; CDR3aa: CSVESGVDTGELFF
v_gene: TRBV5-1; j_gene: TRBJ2-7; CDR3aa: CASSLLDTTYEQYF
v_gene: TRBV6-5; j_gene: TRBJ2-1; CDR3aa: CASSDRGGNEQFF
v_gene: TRBV6-8; j_gene: TRBJ2-3; CDR3aa: CASSQSGASTDTQYF
v_gene: TRBV12-3/TRBV12-4; j_gene: TRBJ1-1; CDR3aa: CASGTDGNTEAFF
v_gene: TRBV5-1; j_gene: TRBJ2-1; CDR3aa: CASSPLGANEQFF
v_gene: TRBV5-4; j_gene: TRBJ1-4; CDR3aa: CASSLEAGKLFF
v_gene: TRBV29-1; j_gene: TRBJ1-1; CDR3aa: CSVGGVEGYTEAFF
v_gene: TRBV7-2; j_gene: TRBJ1-2; CDR3aa: CASSLPEGSYGYTF
v_gene: TRBV3-1; j_gene: TRBJ2-6; CDR3aa: CASSQAGTDYSGANVLTF
v_gene: TRBV19; j_gene: TRBJ2-1; CDR3aa: CASSPPTTSGRDNEQFF
v_gene: TRBV12-3/TRBV12-4; j_gene: TRBJ1-2; CDR3aa: CASSKGDGYTF
v_gene: TRBV18; j_gene: TRBJ1-1; CDR3aa: CASSPPGRDLNTEAFF
v_gene: TRBV3-1; j_gene: TRBJ1-2; CDR3aa: CASSQEPGGLTF